What follows describes a single TCR beta chain. This CDR3 region has 17 residues. V lost 5 bases to trimming and J lost 4 bases; unmatched junction nucleotides: 9. The V gene's germline CDR1 is SEHNR and CDR2 FQNEAQ (reference sequence). The repertoire was sequenced with immunoSEQ multiplex PCR; TCRdb's copy has only in-frame clones and lacks some. The profile shows some 50,000 clones, approximately 85% of them singletons. The data were taken from a study of PD-L1 blockade in urothelial cancer. Time point defined: peripheral blood 6 weeks after treatment start. This sequence joins TRBV7-9 and TRBJ1-4; 11 bases line up with TRBD1. This sequence originates from a man in his fifties or sixties with urothelial cancer. Here the sequenced sample was PBMCs, taken around atezolizumab (anti-PD-L1) treatment. CDR3: CASSPGQGARSNEKLFF. DNA of the CDR3: TGTGCCAGCAGCCCCGGACAGGGGGCGCGTAGTAATGAAAAACTGTTTTTT.